Below, 15 T cell receptor beta chains from the same sample are listed, as sequenced in a study of technical replicates of blood from a few donors. Libraries were prepared by immunoSEQ multiplex PCR; TCRdb keeps only in-frame clonotypes and omits some of them. The sample holds under 65,000 clones, roughly 90% seen once. The specimen was PBMCs. Every receptor here comes from a human donor in good health. Some clones in this sample may be carry-over from other donors' samples.

The chain employs TRBV6-5 and TRBJ1-6; the match to TRBD1 covers 8 bases. The CDR3 is 13 residues long. From germline, CDR1 is MNHEY and CDR2 SVGAGI. V gave up 10 bases and J gave up 7 bases; unmatched junction bases: 6. The DNA of the CDR3 is TGTGCCATCGTAGGACAGGGAAATTCACCCCTCCACTTT. It translates to CAIVGQGNSPLHF.

Only one count was recorded for this clone. CDR3 in DNA: TGTGCCAGCAGCGCTATGGGTCCAGCGGGGGTGACAGATACGCAGTATTTT. It translates to CASSAMGPAGVTDTQYF. This rearrangement joins TRBV7-2 to TRBJ2-3; 8 bases map to TRBD2. Germline V CDR1 and CDR2: SGHTA, FQGNSA. The V and J ends lost 5 bases and 3 bases, in that order; junction bases with no gene match: 13. The CDR3 contains 17 residues.

The sample holds a few counts of this clone. This sequence joins TRBV7-2 and TRBJ2-5, with TRBD2 matching over 8 bases. The CDR3 spans 15 residues. J was trimmed by 1 base and V by 3 bases; bases with no gene match: 4. Germline values: CDR1 SGHTA, CDR2 FQGNSA. The CDR3 here is CASSLGSGAQETQYF. The CDR3 nucleotides read TGTGCCAGCAGCTTGGGTAGCGGGGCCCAAGAGACCCAGTACTTC. Full variable domain (remainder filled in from reference TRBV7-2 and TRBJ2-5): GAGVSQSPSNKVTEKGKDVELRCDPISGHTALYWYRQSLGQGLEFLIYFQGNSAPDKSGLPSDRFSAERTGGSVSTLTIQRTQQEDSAVYLCASSLGSGAQETQYFGPGTRLLVL.

The V gene is TRBV30, the J gene TRBJ2-1, with 11 bases identical to TRBD2. This CDR3 is built from 14 residues. CDR1 and CDR2 (germline): GTSNPN, SVGIG (reference sequence). CDR3 in DNA: TGTGCGTACGATAGCGGGAGGGCCCGACATGAGCAGTTCTTC. It encodes CAYDSGRARHEQFF.

This clone has just a few counts. The chain couples TRBV2 to TRBJ1-5, with 7 positions matching TRBD1. The CDR3 is 14 amino acids. CDR1 and CDR2 (germline): SNHLY, FYNNEI. Germline trimming cut 7 bases from V and 1 base from J; bases unmatched to any gene: 4. The CDR3 protein is CASNRGGSNQPQHF. CDR3 nucleotides: TGTGCCAGCAACAGGGGCGGAAGCAATCAGCCCCAGCATTTT.

The chain combines TRBV18 with TRBJ2-7, with a possible D match to TRBD2 (5 bases). Trimming took 6 bases from V and 4 from J, leaving 19 bases between them. The CDR3 covers 15 residues. Germline CDR1 is KGHSH and CDR2 is LQKENI. The CDR3 is CASSVEGGRVYEQYF. The DNA of the CDR3 is TGTGCCAGCTCTGTTGAGGGCGGGCGAGTTTACGAGCAGTACTTC. The full variable domain, rest sourced from reference TRBV18 and TRBJ2-7, is NAGVMQNPRHLVRRRGQEARLRCSPMKGHSHVYWYRQLPEEGLKFMVYLQKENIIDESGMPKERFSAEFPKEGPSILRIQQVVRGDSAAYFCASSVEGGRVYEQYFGPGTRLTVT.

The chain links TRBV25-1 to TRBJ2-7; perhaps TRBD1 as D (6 bases). Per the germline V gene, CDR1 is MGHDK and CDR2 is SYGVNS. The CDR3 is made up of 14 amino acids. V lost 1 base and J 10 bases, leaving 17 bases between the germline ends. The CDR3 DNA follows: TGTGCCAGCAGTGAATCGTACAGGGAGTCCCGCCAGTACTTC. Translation gives CASSESYRESRQYF.

The genes are TRBV6-1 and TRBJ1-6, with D possibly TRBD1 on 5 matching bases. Trimming took off 4 bases at V and 4 bases at J, with 14 bases between the two ends. This CDR3 region has 16 residues. Germline lookup yields CDR1 MNHNS and CDR2 SASEGT. As DNA, the CDR3 is TGTGCCAGCAGTGCACAGGAAGGCCTGTATAATTCACCCCTCCACTTT. This gives the protein CASSAQEGLYNSPLHF.

The V gene is TRBV27, the J gene TRBJ1-2, with TRBD1 as a possible D gene (6 bases). Germline CDR1 and CDR2: MNHEY and SMNVEV (reference sequence). Trimming shortened V by 8 bases and J by 4 bases, and 26 bases separated the two germline ends. The length of the CDR3 is 17 residues. The CDR3 sequence: CASAAGGTGVHVYGYTF. As DNA, the CDR3 is TGTGCCAGCGCAGCGGGGGGCACGGGGGTCCATGTCTATGGCTACACCTTC.

CDR3 protein: CASSEFQGSLEGYTF. The CDR3 DNA reads TGTGCCAGCAGTGAATTTCAGGGCTCGCTTGAGGGCTACACCTTC. This chain joins TRBV25-1 and TRBJ1-2, with D possibly matching TRBD1 (5 bases). The CDR3 contains 15 residues. With 1 base removed from V and 8 bases from J, the gap between germline ends came to 17 bases. Germline values: CDR1 MGHDK, CDR2 SYGVNS.

This chain uses TRBV21-1 with TRBJ2-7; the D call TRBD1 from the table was never checked on the DNA. TRBV21-1 is annotated as a pseudogene. The CDR3 sequence is 15 residues long. The CDR3 DNA is TGTGCCAGCAGCAAACTGCAGGACAGGTCCTACGAGCAGTACTTC. Translation gives CASSKLQDRSYEQYF.

V gene TRBV4-3 combines with J gene TRBJ2-1, with D unclear. The CDR3 has 18 amino acids. With 1 base removed from V and 2 bases from J, the gap between germline ends came to 18 bases. The germline V gene encodes CDR1 LGHNA and CDR2 YSLEER. CDR3 sequence: CASSQVFGVGGTYNEQFF. Here the CDR3 DNA reads TGCGCCAGCAGCCAAGTATTCGGCGTTGGCGGAACCTACAATGAGCAGTTCTTC.

This sequence joins TRBV19 and TRBJ1-2; 9 nucleotides agree with TRBD1. Germline CDR1 is LNHDA and CDR2 is SQIVND (reference sequence). This CDR3 contains 15 residues. V trimming: 1 base; J trimming: 3 bases; junction bases outside the gene matches: 3. The CDR3 nucleotides are TGTGCCAGTAGTATAGGGACAGGGGTTTACTATGGCTACACCTTC. Its protein is CASSIGTGVYYGYTF.

The chain links TRBV30 to TRBJ2-4; 12 bases align to TRBD1. The germline CDR1 and CDR2 sequences are GTSNPN and SVGIG (reference sequence). V lost 3 bases to trimming and J lost 0 bases; unmatched junction nucleotides: 27. The CDR3 sequence is 24 residues long. CDR3 in amino acids: CAWRRGTGGYARVGAALAKNIQYF. The CDR3 DNA follows: TGTGCCTGGAGGAGGGGGACAGGGGGCTACGCGAGGGTCGGCGCTGCCTTAGCCAAAAACATTCAGTACTTC.

V is TRBV19 and J is TRBJ1-5; D may be TRBD1 (6 bases). Trimming took off 1 base at V and 3 bases at J, with 13 bases between the two ends. This CDR3 region has 16 residues. CDR1 LNHDA and CDR2 SQIVND come from the germline V gene (reference sequence). CDR3 in DNA: TGTGCCAGTAGTATAGTCCGCGGGGGCTCCAATCAGCCCCAGCATTTT. As protein: CASSIVRGGSNQPQHF.